The clone carrying this TCR beta chain was detected a few times. Each CDR3 protein is one row after TCRdb ran MiXCR on the RACE reads. Of under 45,000 distinct CDR3 sequences in the sample, 10% were seen once. The V end lost 1 base, the J end lost 4 bases, and 11 bases lay between the germline ends. Germline V gives CDR1 SQVTM, CDR2 ANQGSEA. The CDR3 spans 14 residues. The data are from a study of human T cells and chemical hapten exposure. The time point is: pre-sensitization, week 0. Treatment reported: therapeutic diphenylcyclopropenone sensitization with weekly scalp DPC. This sequence originates from a man aged 30 to 45 with alopecia areata. Some clones in this sample may be carry-over from other donors' samples. Specimen: whole blood, collected in connection with sensitization to the hapten diphenylcyclopropenone (DPC). The rearrangement uses TRBV29-1 and TRBJ2-1; tentative D call: TRBD2 (5 bases). The chain's CDR3 is CSVEAGSRYNEQFF. In nucleotides, the CDR3 is TGCAGCGTTGAAGCGGGATCTCGTTACAATGAGCAGTTCTTC.